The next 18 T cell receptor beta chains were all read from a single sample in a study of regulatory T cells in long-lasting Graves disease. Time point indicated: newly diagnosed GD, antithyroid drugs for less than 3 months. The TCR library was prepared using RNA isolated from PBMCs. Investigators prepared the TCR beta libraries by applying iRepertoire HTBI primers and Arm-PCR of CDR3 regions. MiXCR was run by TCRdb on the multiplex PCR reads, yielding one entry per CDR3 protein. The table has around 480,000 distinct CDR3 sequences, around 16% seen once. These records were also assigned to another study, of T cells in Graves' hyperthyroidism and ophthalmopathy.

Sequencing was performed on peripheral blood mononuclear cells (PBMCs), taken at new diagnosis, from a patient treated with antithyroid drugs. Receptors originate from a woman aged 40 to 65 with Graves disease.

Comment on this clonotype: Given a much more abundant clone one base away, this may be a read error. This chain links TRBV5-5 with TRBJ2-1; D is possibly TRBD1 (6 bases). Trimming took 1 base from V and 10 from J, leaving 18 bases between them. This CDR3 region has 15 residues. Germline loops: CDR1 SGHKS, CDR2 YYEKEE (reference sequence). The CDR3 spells CASSLWDIESYEQFF. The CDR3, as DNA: TGTGCCAGCAGCTTGTGGGACATCGAGTCCTACGAGCAGTTCTTC. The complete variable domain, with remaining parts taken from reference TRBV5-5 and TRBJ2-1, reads DAGVTQSPTHLIKTRGQQVTLRCSPISGHKSVSWYQQVLGQGPQFIFQYYEKEERGRGNFPDRFSARQFPNYSSELNVNALLLGDSALYLCASSLWDIESYEQFFGPGTRLTVL.

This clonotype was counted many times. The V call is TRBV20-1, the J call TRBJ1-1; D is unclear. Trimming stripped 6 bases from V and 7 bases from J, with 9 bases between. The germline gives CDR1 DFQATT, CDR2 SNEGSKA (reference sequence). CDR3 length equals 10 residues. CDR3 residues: CSAGMGEAFF. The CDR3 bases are TGCAGTGCAGGAATGGGTGAAGCTTTCTTT.

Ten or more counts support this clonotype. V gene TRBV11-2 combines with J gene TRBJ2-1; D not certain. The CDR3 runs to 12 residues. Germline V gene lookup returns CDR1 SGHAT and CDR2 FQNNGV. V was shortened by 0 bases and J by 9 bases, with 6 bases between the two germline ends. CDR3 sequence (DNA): TGTGCCAGCAGCTTAGATCGGCTTGAGCAGTTCTTC. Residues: CASSLDRLEQFF.

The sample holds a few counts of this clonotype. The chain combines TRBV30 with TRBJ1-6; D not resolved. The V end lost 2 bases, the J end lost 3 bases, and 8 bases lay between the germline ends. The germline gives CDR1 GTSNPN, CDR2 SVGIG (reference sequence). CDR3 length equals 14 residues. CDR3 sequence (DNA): TGTGCCTGGAGTCGCGGCAGCTATAATTCACCCCTCCACTTT. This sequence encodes CAWSRGSYNSPLHF.

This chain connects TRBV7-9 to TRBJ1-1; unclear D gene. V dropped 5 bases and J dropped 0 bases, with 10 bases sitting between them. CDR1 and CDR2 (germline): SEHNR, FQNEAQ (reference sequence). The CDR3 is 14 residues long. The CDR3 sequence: CASSPGYLNTEAFF. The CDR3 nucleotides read TGTGCCAGCAGCCCGGGGTACCTGAACACTGAAGCTTTCTTT. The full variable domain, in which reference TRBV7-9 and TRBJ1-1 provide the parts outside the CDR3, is DTGVSQNPRHKITKRGQNVTFRCDPISEHNRLYWYRQTLGQGPEFLTYFQNEAQLEKSRLLSDRFSAERPKGSFSTLEIQRTEQGDSAMYLCASSPGYLNTEAFFGQGTRLTVV.

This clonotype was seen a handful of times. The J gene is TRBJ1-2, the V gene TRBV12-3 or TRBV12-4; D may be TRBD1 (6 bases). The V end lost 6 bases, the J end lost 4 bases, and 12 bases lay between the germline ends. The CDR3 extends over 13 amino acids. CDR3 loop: CASRRGVSYGYTF. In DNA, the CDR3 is TGTGCCAGCAGAAGGGGGGTGAGCTATGGCTACACCTTC.

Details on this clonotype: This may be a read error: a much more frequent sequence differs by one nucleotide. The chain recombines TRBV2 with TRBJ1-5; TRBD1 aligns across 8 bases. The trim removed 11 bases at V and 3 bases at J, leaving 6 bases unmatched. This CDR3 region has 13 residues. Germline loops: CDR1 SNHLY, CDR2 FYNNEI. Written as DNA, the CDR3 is TGTGCCGTTAAGACAGGGGCCAATCAGCCCCAGCATTTT. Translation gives CAVKTGANQPQHF.

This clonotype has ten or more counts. CDR3 nucleotide sequence: TGTGCCAGCAGCTCCAGTCCGGGCGGGGGCTACACCTTC. Translating it yields CASSSSPGGGYTF. The chain carries TRBV7-6 and TRBJ1-2; no firm D call. V shed 4 bases and J shed 8 bases, with 14 bases lying between them. Germline assignment: CDR1 SGHVS and CDR2 FNYEAQ. The CDR3 is 13 amino acids.

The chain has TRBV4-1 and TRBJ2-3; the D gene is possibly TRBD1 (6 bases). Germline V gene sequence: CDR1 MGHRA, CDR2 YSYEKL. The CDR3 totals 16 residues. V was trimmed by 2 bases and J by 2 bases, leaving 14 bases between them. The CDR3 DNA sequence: TGCGCCAGCAGCCAACAGCTTACAGGGATCACAGATACGCAGTATTTT. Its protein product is CASSQQLTGITDTQYF.

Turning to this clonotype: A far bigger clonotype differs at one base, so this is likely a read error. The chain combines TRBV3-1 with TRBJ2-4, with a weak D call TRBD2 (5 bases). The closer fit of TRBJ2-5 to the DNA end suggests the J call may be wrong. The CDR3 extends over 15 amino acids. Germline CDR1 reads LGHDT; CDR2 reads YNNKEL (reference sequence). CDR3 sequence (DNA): TGTGCCAGCAGCCAAGAAGGAACTAGAGGCTGGACCCAGTACTTC. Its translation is CASSQEGTRGWTQYF.

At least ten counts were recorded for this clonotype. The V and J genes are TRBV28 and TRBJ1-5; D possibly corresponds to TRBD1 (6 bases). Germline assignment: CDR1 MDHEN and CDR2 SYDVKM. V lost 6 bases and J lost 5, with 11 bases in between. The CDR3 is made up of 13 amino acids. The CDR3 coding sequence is TGTGCCAGCAGCCCCGGACAGTATCAGCCCCAGCATTTT. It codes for CASSPGQYQPQHF.

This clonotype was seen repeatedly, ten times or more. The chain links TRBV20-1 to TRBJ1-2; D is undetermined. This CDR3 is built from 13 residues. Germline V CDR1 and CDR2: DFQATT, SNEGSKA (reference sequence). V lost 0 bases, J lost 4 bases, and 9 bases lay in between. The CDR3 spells CSARDGSFYGYTF. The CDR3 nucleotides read TGCAGTGCTAGAGATGGATCCTTCTATGGCTACACCTTC.

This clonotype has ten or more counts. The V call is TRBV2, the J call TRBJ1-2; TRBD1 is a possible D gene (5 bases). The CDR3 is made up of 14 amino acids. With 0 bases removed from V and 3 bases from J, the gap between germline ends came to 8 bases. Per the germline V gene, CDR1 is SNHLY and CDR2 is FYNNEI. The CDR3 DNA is TGTGCCAGCAGTGAAGCCAGGGCAGACTATGGCTACACCTTC. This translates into CASSEARADYGYTF.

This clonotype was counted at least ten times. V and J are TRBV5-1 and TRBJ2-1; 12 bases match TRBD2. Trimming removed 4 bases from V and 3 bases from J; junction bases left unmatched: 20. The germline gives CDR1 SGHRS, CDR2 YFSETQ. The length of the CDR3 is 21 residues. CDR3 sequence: CASSPEGWGEASGGDYNEQFF. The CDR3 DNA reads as TGCGCCAGCAGCCCGGAGGGCTGGGGCGAGGCTAGCGGGGGGGACTACAATGAGCAGTTCTTC.

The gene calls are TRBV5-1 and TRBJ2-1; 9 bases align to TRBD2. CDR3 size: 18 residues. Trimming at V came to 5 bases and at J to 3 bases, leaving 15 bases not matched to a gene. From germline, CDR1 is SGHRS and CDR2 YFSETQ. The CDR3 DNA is TGCGCCAGCAGAACGAAGGCGGGGGGGAACAATTTCTACAATGAGCAGTTCTTC. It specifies CASRTKAGGNNFYNEQFF.

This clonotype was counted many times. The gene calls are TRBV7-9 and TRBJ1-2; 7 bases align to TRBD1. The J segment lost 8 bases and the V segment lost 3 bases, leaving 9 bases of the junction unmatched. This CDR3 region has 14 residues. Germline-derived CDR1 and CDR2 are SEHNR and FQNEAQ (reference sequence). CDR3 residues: CASSFTTGRGGYTF. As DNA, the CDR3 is TGTGCCAGCAGCTTCACGACAGGGCGTGGAGGCTACACCTTC. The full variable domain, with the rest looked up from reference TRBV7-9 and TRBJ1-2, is DTGVSQNPRHKITKRGQNVTFRCDPISEHNRLYWYRQTLGQGPEFLTYFQNEAQLEKSRLLSDRFSAERPKGSFSTLEIQRTEQGDSAMYLCASSFTTGRGGYTFGSGTRLTVV.

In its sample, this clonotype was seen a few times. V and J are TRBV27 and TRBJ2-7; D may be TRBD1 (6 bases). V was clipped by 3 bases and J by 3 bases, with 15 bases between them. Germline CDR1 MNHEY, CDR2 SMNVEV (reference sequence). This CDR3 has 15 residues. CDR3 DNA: TGTGCCAGCAGTTTTTCTGCTACAGGGAGCTACGAGCAGTACTTC. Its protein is CASSFSATGSYEQYF.

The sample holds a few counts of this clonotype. The CDR3 spells CASSQEIKDEQFF. The CDR3 DNA follows: TGCGCCAGCAGCCAAGAAATCAAGGATGAGCAGTTCTTC. The gene calls are TRBV4-1 and TRBJ2-1; D call uncertain. Germline-derived CDR1 and CDR2 are MGHRA and YSYEKL. Trimming removed 0 bases from V and 8 bases from J, with 8 bases in between. The CDR3 covers 13 residues.